This T cell receptor (beta chain) was observed in a study of early T cells in non-severe SARS-CoV-2 infection. This clonotype was recorded at least ten times. One entry per CDR3 protein results from TCRdb running MiXCR on the 5' RACE reads. The data contain around 81,000 distinct CDR3 sequences, more than 13% of them seen just once; the ten biggest clones take up roughly 11%. The ends were cut back, 5 bases at V and 2 bases at J, with 8 bases in the middle. There are 13 residues in the CDR3. The sample taken for sequencing was whole blood. The V call is TRBV12-3 or TRBV12-4, the J call TRBJ2-3, with D possibly being TRBD2 (6 bases). The sequence was obtained from an adult who was a healthcare worker with PCR-confirmed SARS-CoV-2 infection or an uninfected control (not recorded which). The CDR3 nucleotides read TGTGCCAGCAGTCGGGACTTCACAGATACGCAGTATTTT. It is translated as CASSRDFTDTQYF.